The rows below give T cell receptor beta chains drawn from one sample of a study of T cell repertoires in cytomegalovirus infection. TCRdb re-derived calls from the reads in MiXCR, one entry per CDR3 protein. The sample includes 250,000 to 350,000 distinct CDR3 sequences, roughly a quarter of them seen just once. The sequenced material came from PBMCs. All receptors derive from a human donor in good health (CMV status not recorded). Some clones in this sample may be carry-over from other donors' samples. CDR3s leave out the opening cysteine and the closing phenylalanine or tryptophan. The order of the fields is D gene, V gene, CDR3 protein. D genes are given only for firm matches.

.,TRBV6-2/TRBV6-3,ASSYSSHYNEQF
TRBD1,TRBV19,ASTSSKGDRRSKNRDRGTF
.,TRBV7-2,ASTRVGDNEQF
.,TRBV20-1,SAYTGAWETQY
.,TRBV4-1,ASSQVDLLAYNEQF
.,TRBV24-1,ATSDLGRNNEQF
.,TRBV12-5,ASGRDIGSPLH
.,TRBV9,ASSVEEGSGELF
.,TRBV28,ASIDSNTEAF
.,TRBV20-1,SGGERKQETQY
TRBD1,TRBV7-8,ASSRGQGGDTQY
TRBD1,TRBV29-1,SVAGGQDPG
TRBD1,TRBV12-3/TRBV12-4,ASSKGQGSTEAF
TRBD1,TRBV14,ASSQGGGAGREQY
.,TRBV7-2,ASSSLEGVYEQY
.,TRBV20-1,SARDLSNTNTQY
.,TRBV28,ASSGHLAKNIQY